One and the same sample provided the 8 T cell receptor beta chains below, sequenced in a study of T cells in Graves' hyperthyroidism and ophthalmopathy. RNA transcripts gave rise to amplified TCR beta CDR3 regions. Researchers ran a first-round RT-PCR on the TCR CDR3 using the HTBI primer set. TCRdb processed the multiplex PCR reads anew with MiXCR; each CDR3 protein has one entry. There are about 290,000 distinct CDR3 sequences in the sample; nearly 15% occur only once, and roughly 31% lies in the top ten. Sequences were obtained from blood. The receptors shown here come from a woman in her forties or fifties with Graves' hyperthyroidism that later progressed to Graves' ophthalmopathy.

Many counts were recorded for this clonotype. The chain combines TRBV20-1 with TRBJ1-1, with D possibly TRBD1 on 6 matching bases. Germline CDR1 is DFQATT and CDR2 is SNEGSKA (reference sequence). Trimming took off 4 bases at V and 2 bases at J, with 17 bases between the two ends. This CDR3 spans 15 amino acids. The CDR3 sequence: CSAKGVIRVNTEAFF. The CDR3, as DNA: TGCAGTGCTAAGGGGGTCATCAGAGTAAACACTGAAGCTTTCTTT.

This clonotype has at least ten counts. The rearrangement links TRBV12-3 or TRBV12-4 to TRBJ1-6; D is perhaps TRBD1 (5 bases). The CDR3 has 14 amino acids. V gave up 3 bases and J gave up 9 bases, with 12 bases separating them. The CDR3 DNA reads TGTGCCAGCAGTTTCCGGGACGGAGGTTCACCCCTCCACTTT. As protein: CASSFRDGGSPLHF.

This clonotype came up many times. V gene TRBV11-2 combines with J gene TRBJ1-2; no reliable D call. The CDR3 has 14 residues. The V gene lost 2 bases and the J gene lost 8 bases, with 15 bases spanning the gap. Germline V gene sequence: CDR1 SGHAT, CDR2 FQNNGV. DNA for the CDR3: TGTGCCAGCAGCTTAAGAGGGCCCAATGGGGGCTACACCTTC. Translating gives CASSLRGPNGGYTF.

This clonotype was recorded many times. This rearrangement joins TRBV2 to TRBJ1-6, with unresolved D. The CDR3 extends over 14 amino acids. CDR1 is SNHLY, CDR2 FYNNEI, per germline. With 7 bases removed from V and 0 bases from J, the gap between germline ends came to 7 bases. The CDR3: CASKASSYNSPLHF. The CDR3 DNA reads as TGTGCCAGCAAAGCCAGCTCCTATAATTCACCCCTCCACTTT.

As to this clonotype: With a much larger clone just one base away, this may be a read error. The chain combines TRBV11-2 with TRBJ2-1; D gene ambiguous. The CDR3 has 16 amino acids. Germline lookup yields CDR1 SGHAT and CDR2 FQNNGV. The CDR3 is CASGLDHEFPAVEQFF. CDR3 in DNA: TGTGCCAGCGGCTTAGACCACGAGTTTCCGGCGGTTGAGCAGTTCTTC.

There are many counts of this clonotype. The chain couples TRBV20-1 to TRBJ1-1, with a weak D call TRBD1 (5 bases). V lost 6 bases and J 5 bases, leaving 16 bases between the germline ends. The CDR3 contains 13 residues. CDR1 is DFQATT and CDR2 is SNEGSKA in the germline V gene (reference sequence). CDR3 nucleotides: TGCAGTGCCGCCCACCAGGGAAGAACTGAAGCTTTCTTT. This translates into CSAAHQGRTEAFF.

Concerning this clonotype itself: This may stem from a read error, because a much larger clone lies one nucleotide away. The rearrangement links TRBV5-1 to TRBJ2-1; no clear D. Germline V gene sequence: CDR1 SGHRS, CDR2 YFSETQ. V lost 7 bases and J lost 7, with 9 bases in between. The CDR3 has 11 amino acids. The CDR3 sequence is CASGSANEQFF. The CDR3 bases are TGCGCCAGCGGCTCCGCGAATGAGCAGTTCTTC.

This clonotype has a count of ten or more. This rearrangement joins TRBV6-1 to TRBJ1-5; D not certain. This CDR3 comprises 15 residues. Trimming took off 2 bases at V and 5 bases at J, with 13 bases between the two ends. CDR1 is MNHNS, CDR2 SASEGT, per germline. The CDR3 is CASSESGIRYQPQHF. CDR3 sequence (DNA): TGTGCCAGCAGTGAATCGGGAATTCGCTATCAGCCCCAGCATTTT.